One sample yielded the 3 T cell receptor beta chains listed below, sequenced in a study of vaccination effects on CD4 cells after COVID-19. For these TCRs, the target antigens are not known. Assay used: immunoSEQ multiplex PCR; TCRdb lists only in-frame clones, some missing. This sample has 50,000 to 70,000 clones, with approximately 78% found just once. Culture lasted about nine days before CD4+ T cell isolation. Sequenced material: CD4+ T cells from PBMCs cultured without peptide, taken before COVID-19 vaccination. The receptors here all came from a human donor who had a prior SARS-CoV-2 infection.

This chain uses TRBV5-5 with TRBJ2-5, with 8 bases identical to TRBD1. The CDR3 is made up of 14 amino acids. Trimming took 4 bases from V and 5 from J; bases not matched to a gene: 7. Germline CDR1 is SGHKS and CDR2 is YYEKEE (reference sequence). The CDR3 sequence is CASSRQGNTETQYF. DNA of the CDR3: TGTGCCAGCAGCCGACAGGGGAATACGGAGACCCAGTACTTC. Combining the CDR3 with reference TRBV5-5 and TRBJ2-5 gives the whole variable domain DAGVTQSPTHLIKTRGQQVTLRCSPISGHKSVSWYQQVLGQGPQFIFQYYEKEERGRGNFPDRFSARQFPNYSSELNVNALLLGDSALYLCASSRQGNTETQYFGPGTRLLVL.

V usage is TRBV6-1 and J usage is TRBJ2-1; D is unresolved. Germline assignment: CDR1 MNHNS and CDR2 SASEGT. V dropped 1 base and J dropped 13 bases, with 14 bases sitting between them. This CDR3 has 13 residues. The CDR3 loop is CASSEGRPSAQFF. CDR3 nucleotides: TGTGCCAGCAGTGAAGGCCGGCCCTCCGCACAGTTCTTC.

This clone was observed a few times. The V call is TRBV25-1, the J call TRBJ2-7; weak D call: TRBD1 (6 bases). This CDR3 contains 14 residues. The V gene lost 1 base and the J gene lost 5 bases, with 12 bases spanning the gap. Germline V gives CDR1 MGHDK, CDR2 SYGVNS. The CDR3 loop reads CASSEFYRDHEQYF. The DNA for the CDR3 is TGTGCCAGCAGTGAATTTTACAGGGACCACGAGCAGTACTTC.